The clone carrying this TCR beta chain has just one count. The antigen is not known. TCRdb's table, derived via immunoSEQ multiplex PCR, lists solely in-frame clones and lacks some. In the table there are tens of thousands of clones, approximately 88% of which are singletons. The data derive from a study of graft-versus-host responses after intestinal transplantation. Turning to the study itself: Each transplant was multivisceral, liver-intestinal, or isolated intestinal.

V was clipped by 1 base and J by 4 bases, with 11 bases between them. Germline V gene data show CDR1 as LNHNV and CDR2 as YYDKDF (reference sequence). This CDR3 spans 15 amino acids. Whole-study findings and limits: Early after transplant, HvG declines were associated with peak levels of circulating GvH clones. GvH clones surfaced in recipient marrow, some emerging earlier in ileum or blood.

The rearrangement uses TRBV15 and TRBJ1-5, with D maybe TRBD1 (6 bases). Sequenced here: unstimulated CD4+ T cells sorted from spleen or lymph node cells, sampled before transplant. The sequence was obtained from a human donor who was the organ donor for an intestinal transplant. CDR3 residues: CATSRGGTKNQPQHF. In nucleotides, the CDR3 is TGTGCCACCAGCAGAGGGGGGACAAAAAATCAGCCCCAGCATTTT.